Each of the 17 T cell receptor beta chains below was sequenced from the same sample in a study of STAT5B mutations in CD4+ large granular lymphocyte leukemia. The data were produced by immunoSEQ multiplex PCR, yet TCRdb's version contains in-frame clones alone and is incomplete. Here the sample spans about 40,000 clones, 75% to 85% being singletons. Sequenced sample: CD4+ T cells from blood buffy coats. Receptor source: a human donor in good health.

This sequence joins TRBV6-1 and TRBJ1-5; D is possibly TRBD1 (6 bases). Trimming shortened V by 6 bases and J by 1 base, and 13 bases separated the two germline ends. The CDR3 is 15 amino acids. CDR1 and CDR2 from the germline V gene are MNHNS and SASEGT. In DNA form, the CDR3 reads TGTGCCAGCAGGGGGGGCGGTCCCAGCAATCAGCCCCAGCATTTT. Protein: CASRGGGPSNQPQHF.

For this clone: This CDR3 is also generated by other DNA sequences in the sample. The chain employs TRBV18 and TRBJ1-2; D is undetermined. The germline V gene has CDR1 KGHSH and CDR2 LQKENI. This CDR3 comprises 12 residues. V was trimmed by 6 bases and J by 4 bases, leaving 9 bases between them. The CDR3 DNA sequence: TGTGCCAGCTCGCCGGGATCCTATGGCTACACCTTC. Amino acids: CASSPGSYGYTF.

This chain joins TRBV15 and TRBJ2-6; D could derive from TRBD1 or TRBD2 (5 bases each). Deletions cut 0 bases from V and 5 bases from J, with 14 bases between. CDR3 size: 17 residues. Germline-derived CDR1 and CDR2 are LNHNV and YYDKDF (reference sequence). CDR3 in DNA: TGTGCCACCAGCAGAGATAGCTTCGGGACCTGGGCCAACGTCCTGACTTTC. Translated: CATSRDSFGTWANVLTF.

The gene calls are TRBV7-2 and TRBJ2-7; D gene uncertain. CDR3 size: 14 residues. The V end lost 0 bases, the J end lost 6 bases, and 12 bases lay between the germline ends. Germline V gene lookup returns CDR1 SGHTA and CDR2 FQGNSA. The CDR3: CASSLAWSRAEQYF. CDR3 DNA: TGTGCCAGCAGCTTAGCCTGGAGCAGAGCCGAGCAGTACTTC.

CDR3 loop: CASSKRVGYNEQFF. The CDR3 bases are TGTGCCAGCAGCAAGCGGGTAGGTTACAATGAGCAGTTCTTC. V usage is TRBV6-5 and J usage is TRBJ2-1, with D possibly matching TRBD2 (6 bases). CDR1 is MNHEY, CDR2 SVGAGI, per germline. V shed 6 bases and J shed 4 bases, with 13 bases lying between them. CDR3 length equals 14 residues.

This chain joins TRBV5-4 and TRBJ2-5, with 8 positions matching TRBD2. Germline CDR1 is SGHNT and CDR2 is YYREEE (reference sequence). The CDR3 is 14 amino acids. J gave up 5 bases and V 6 bases, and 9 bases lay outside the gene matches. The CDR3 sequence is CASTTGGGAETQYF. CDR3 DNA: TGTGCCAGCACCACGGGGGGGGGCGCCGAGACCCAGTACTTC. Looking up the rest from reference TRBV5-4 and TRBJ2-5 gives the full variable domain: ETGVTQSPTHLIKTRGQQVTLRCSSQSGHNTVSWYQQALGQGPQFIFQYYREEENGRGNFPPRFSGLQFPNYSSELNVNALELDDSALYLCASTTGGGAETQYFGPGTRLLVL.

The V and J genes are TRBV7-2 and TRBJ2-1; a possible D gene is TRBD1 (6 bases). There are 16 residues in the CDR3. Germline V CDR1 and CDR2: SGHTA, FQGNSA. V was cut by 5 bases and J by 6 bases, with 20 bases left in between. The CDR3 is CASSPNNRAPTNEQFF. The CDR3 nucleotides are TGTGCCAGCAGCCCGAACAACAGGGCCCCGACCAATGAGCAGTTCTTC.

The chain recombines TRBV27 with TRBJ2-1; TRBD2 matches at 11 bases. CDR3 length: 15 amino acids. Germline-derived CDR1 and CDR2 are MNHEY and SMNVEV (reference sequence). V was clipped by 5 bases and J by 8 bases; unmatched bases: 8. The chain's CDR3 is CASSLTSGRYHEQFF. For the CDR3, the DNA is TGTGCCAGCAGTCTTACTAGCGGGAGATATCATGAGCAGTTCTTC.

This chain links TRBV13 with TRBJ1-6; 8 bases agree with TRBD1. The CDR3 totals 17 residues. Germline values: CDR1 PRHDT, CDR2 FYEKMQ (reference sequence). V shed 5 bases, J shed 5 bases, and the junction held 11 bases outside the gene matches. In DNA form, the CDR3 reads TGTGCCAGCAGCCCAACTCCACAGGGGGGCCATAATTCACCCCTCCACTTT. It is translated as CASSPTPQGGHNSPLHF.

The chain joins TRBV6-4 to TRBJ2-1; 8 bases are shared with TRBD2. The J segment lost 6 bases and the V segment lost 9 bases, leaving 7 bases of the junction unmatched. CDR3 length: 13 amino acids. Germline CDR1 is MRHNA and CDR2 is SNTAGT. The CDR3 spells CASRGGIGNEQFF. The CDR3, as DNA: TGTGCCAGTCGGGGGGGCATCGGCAATGAGCAGTTCTTC.

This clone was picked up a small number of times. V usage is TRBV4-3 and J usage is TRBJ2-1; D ambiguous. V gave up 2 bases and J gave up 4 bases, with 18 bases separating them. Germline CDR1 reads LGHNA; CDR2 reads YSLEER. The CDR3 spans 17 residues. This chain's CDR3 is CASSQQTASPWYNEQFF. CDR3 in DNA: TGCGCCAGCAGCCAACAAACCGCCTCTCCCTGGTACAATGAGCAGTTCTTC.

CDR3 residues: CATLEGGDGYTF. The CDR3 region has the DNA TGTGCCACGTTGGAGGGGGGCGATGGCTACACCTTC. The rearrangement uses TRBV28 and TRBJ1-2; possibly TRBD1 for D (6 bases). This CDR3 comprises 12 residues. The germline gives CDR1 MDHEN, CDR2 SYDVKM. V was clipped by 10 bases and J by 6 bases, with 15 bases between them.

The CDR3 DNA follows: TGCAGCGTTGAGTCCAGCCTCTCCTACGAGCAGTACTTC. This translates into CSVESSLSYEQYF. The rearrangement joins TRBV29-1 to TRBJ2-7; the D is unclear. The CDR3 covers 13 residues. V lost 3 bases and J lost 0, with 9 bases in between. CDR1 SQVTM and CDR2 ANQGSEA come from the germline V gene.

The chain employs TRBV5-1 and TRBJ2-7; D is perhaps TRBD1 (6 bases). The CDR3 consists of 15 residues. V was shortened by 1 base and J by 2 bases, with 13 bases between the two germline ends. Germline V gene data show CDR1 as SGHRS and CDR2 as YFSETQ. The CDR3 loop reads CASSLFAGTPYEQYF. As DNA, the CDR3 is TGCGCCAGCAGCTTGTTTGCCGGGACACCCTACGAGCAGTACTTC.

The V gene is TRBV5-4, the J gene TRBJ2-1, with 13 bases aligning to TRBD2. The length of the CDR3 is 14 residues. In germline, CDR1 is SGHNT, CDR2 YYREEE (reference sequence). J was trimmed by 9 bases and V by 2 bases; bases with no gene match: 2. The CDR3 bases are TGTGCCAGCAGCTTTACTAGCGGGAGGGTTGAGCAGTTCTTC. This translates into CASSFTSGRVEQFF. Together with reference TRBV5-4 and TRBJ2-1, the CDR3 gives the full variable domain: ETGVTQSPTHLIKTRGQQVTLRCSSQSGHNTVSWYQQALGQGPQFIFQYYREEENGRGNFPPRFSGLQFPNYSSELNVNALELDDSALYLCASSFTSGRVEQFFGPGTRLTVL.

The rearrangement links TRBV12-5 to TRBJ2-2, with 11 bases lining up with TRBD2. CDR1 and CDR2 (germline): LGHNT, FRNRAP. The CDR3 has 15 residues. V gave up 6 bases and J gave up 4 bases; unmatched junction bases: 4. The CDR3 bases are TGTGCTAGTGGCATAGGACTAGCGGGCACCGGGGAGCTGTTTTTT. Protein: CASGIGLAGTGELFF.

V gene TRBV5-1 combines with J gene TRBJ2-1; 8 nucleotides line up with TRBD2. CDR3 size: 16 residues. V lost 0 bases and J lost 8; bases outside the gene matches: 10. Germline lookup yields CDR1 SGHRS and CDR2 YFSETQ. The CDR3 DNA reads as TGCGCCAGCAGCTTGGGGCGGGGGGTCGGTAATGATGAGCAGTTCTTC. This codes for CASSLGRGVGNDEQFF.